The T cell receptor beta chain described here comes from a study of blood T cell repertoires in COVID-19. Overall study context: The United States, Italy and Spain provided the acute and convalescent COVID-19 samples. PBMCs, B-cell-depleted T cells, or T cells were the source of the cDNA or gDNA that made up the material.

This CDR3 has 15 amino acids. Trimming cost V 6 bases and J 0 bases; bases outside gene matches: 8. Germline V CDR1 and CDR2: MNHEY, SMNVEV (reference sequence). Authors' analysis steps: Reference gene primer amplification gave estimated nucleated cell counts. Clones were read by immunoSEQ multiplex PCR, and TCRdb kept only the in-frame ones, dropping some. V, J and clone size were drawn from that table, and D and trimming were deduced from the DNA. The sample lists 270,000 or so clones, approximately 77% occurring once. Material for sequencing was peripheral blood. This chain links TRBV27 with TRBJ2-7, with TRBD2 identical over 7 bases. This receptor was obtained from a woman between 18 and 30 years old with acute or convalescent COVID-19. The CDR3: CASRAGAGNSYEQYF. The CDR3 region has the DNA TGTGCCAGCAGAGCCGGAGCGGGAAACTCCTACGAGCAGTACTTC.